One sample yielded the 12 T cell receptor beta chains listed below, sequenced in a study of post-analysis software for immune sequencing data. Incorporated into the TCR beta cDNA libraries were unique molecular identifiers, which served to reduce PCR and sequencing biases. One entry per CDR3 protein, called by TCRdb with MiXCR from the PCR reads. The table shows roughly 400,000 distinct CDR3 sequences, with more than 30% occurring only once. General study results and limits: TRBV5-6, TRBV5-1 and TRBV20-1 were among five TRBV segments more frequent in patients than controls.

These receptors' antigens are unknown. Sequenced material: blood. The receptors come from a girl aged 2-10 years with multiple sclerosis.

This clonotype was observed a handful of times. The rearrangement uses TRBV18 and TRBJ2-3; D unresolved. CDR1 and CDR2 (germline): KGHSH, LQKENI. Trimming took off 5 bases at V and 0 bases at J, with 6 bases between the two ends. The CDR3 is made up of 13 amino acids. In DNA, the CDR3 is TGTGCCAGCTCAATTGTTAGCACAGATACGCAGTATTTT. Translating it yields CASSIVSTDTQYF.

The gene calls are TRBV6-5 and TRBJ1-3, with 8 positions matching TRBD1. Looked up from germline, CDR1 is MNHEY and CDR2 is SVGAGI. The CDR3 contains 16 residues. V dropped 8 bases and J dropped 2; count of bases not matched to a gene: 11. CDR3 region: CASQKTGEVAGNTIYF. DNA for the CDR3: TGTGCCAGCCAAAAGACAGGGGAAGTCGCTGGAAACACCATATATTTT.

This clonotype was seen more than once but under ten times. The chain is built from TRBV7-2 and TRBJ2-3, with 8 bases that match TRBD2. J was trimmed by 2 bases and V by 0 bases; bases with no gene match: 7. There are 17 residues in the CDR3. Germline V CDR1 and CDR2: SGHTA, FQGNSA. CDR3 region: CASSLAIVAGHTDTQYF. The CDR3 DNA reads TGTGCCAGCAGCTTAGCGATAGTAGCGGGACACACAGATACGCAGTATTTT. The full variable domain, rest sourced from reference TRBV7-2 and TRBJ2-3, is GAGVSQSPSNKVTEKGKDVELRCDPISGHTALYWYRQSLGQGLEFLIYFQGNSAPDKSGLPSDRFSAERTGGSVSTLTIQRTQQEDSAVYLCASSLAIVAGHTDTQYFGPGTRLTVL.

This clonotype has just a few counts. The rearrangement joins TRBV12-3 or TRBV12-4 to TRBJ2-7, with D maybe TRBD2 (6 bases). The CDR3 extends over 14 amino acids. The germline V and J ends were trimmed by 2 bases and 3 bases, with 11 bases remaining between them. The CDR3 sequence: CASSLTSWNYEQYF. The CDR3 DNA reads as TGTGCCAGCAGTTTAACTAGCTGGAACTACGAGCAGTACTTC.

The chain employs TRBV11-2 and TRBJ2-7; D may be TRBD1 (6 bases). The ends were cut back, 4 bases at V and 7 bases at J, with 17 bases in the middle. The CDR3 runs to 14 residues. Germline V gives CDR1 SGHAT, CDR2 FQNNGV. CDR3 sequence (DNA): TGTGCCAGCAGCTCAACTACAGGGCCTGGGGAGCAGTACTTC. This sequence encodes CASSSTTGPGEQYF.

V and J are TRBV7-2 and TRBJ1-1; perhaps TRBD1 as D (5 bases). CDR3 size: 14 residues. CDR1 and CDR2 (germline): SGHTA, FQGNSA. V lost 1 base and J lost 4, with 10 bases in between. The CDR3 DNA is TGTGCCAGCAGCTTAGTAGGGCAGGGCACTGAAGCTTTCTTT. Protein: CASSLVGQGTEAFF. Full variable domain (rest looked up from reference TRBV7-2 and TRBJ1-1): GAGVSQSPSNKVTEKGKDVELRCDPISGHTALYWYRQSLGQGLEFLIYFQGNSAPDKSGLPSDRFSAERTGGSVSTLTIQRTQQEDSAVYLCASSLVGQGTEAFFGQGTRLTVV.

The chain carries TRBV7-9 and TRBJ2-5; a possible D gene is TRBD2 (5 bases). Trimming took 6 bases from V and 0 from J, leaving 14 bases between them. The CDR3 length is 15 residues. From germline, CDR1 is SEHNR and CDR2 FQNEAQ (reference sequence). CDR3 amino acids: CASSLRETYQETQYF. CDR3 coding DNA: TGTGCCAGCAGTTTAAGGGAGACGTACCAAGAGACCCAGTACTTC.

V is TRBV6-5 and J is TRBJ2-3, with D perhaps TRBD2 (6 bases). CDR1 and CDR2 (germline): MNHEY, SVGAGI. This CDR3 spans 16 amino acids. V gave up 3 bases and J gave up 2 bases, with 15 bases separating them. The CDR3 loop is CASSYGPGLDTDTQYF. The DNA of the CDR3 is TGTGCCAGCAGTTATGGACCGGGACTCGACACAGATACGCAGTATTTT.

This clonotype occurred a few times. The chain combines TRBV20-1 with TRBJ2-1, with TRBD1 as a possible D gene (5 bases). In germline, CDR1 is DFQATT, CDR2 SNEGSKA (reference sequence). This CDR3 comprises 16 residues. V was clipped by 2 bases and J by 6 bases, with 20 bases between them. The CDR3 DNA is TGCAGTGCTAGATTTCTTGAGGTCCTGCAGGGCAATGAGCAGTTCTTC. Translating it yields CSARFLEVLQGNEQFF.

The rearrangement joins TRBV28 to TRBJ2-1; D call uncertain. Germline assignment: CDR1 MDHEN and CDR2 SYDVKM. V was clipped by 5 bases and J by 5 bases, with 13 bases between them. The CDR3 spans 14 residues. In DNA form, the CDR3 reads TGTGCCAGCAGTCAACGACAAGGAAACAATGAGCAGTTCTTC. It yields the protein CASSQRQGNNEQFF.

This clonotype was picked up one time. This CDR3 reads CASGLVNDEQFF. The CDR3 region has the DNA TGTGCTAGTGGTTTGGTAAACGATGAGCAGTTCTTC. This sequence joins TRBV12-5 and TRBJ2-1; D unresolved. The CDR3 runs 12 residues. Germline V gives CDR1 LGHNT, CDR2 FRNRAP. V dropped 0 bases and J dropped 8 bases, with 5 bases sitting between them.

J is TRBJ1-1 and V is TRBV7-3; D is unclear. The CDR3 has 15 amino acids. Deletions cut 2 bases from V and 1 base from J, with 11 bases between. Per germline, CDR1 SGHTA and CDR2 FQGTGA. The CDR3, as DNA: TGTGCCAGCAGCTTATGGGCGGTGGAGAACACTGAAGCTTTCTTT. Encoded protein: CASSLWAVENTEAFF.